A selection of T cell receptor beta chains follows, all from one sample in a study of OX40 agonist ivuxolimab in advanced cancers. This table comes from immunoSEQ multiplex PCR, and its TCRdb copy is limited to in-frame clones, with some not included. The data contain tens of thousands of clones, roughly 90% of them singletons. The specimen was CD4+ or CD8+ T cells sorted from blood, collected in a trial of the OX40 agonist ivuxolimab. These receptors were obtained from an adult with an advanced solid tumor such as melanoma, head and neck, liver or kidney cancer. CDR3s include the opening cysteine and the closing phenylalanine or tryptophan. Fields, in order: clone size, V gene, D gene, J gene, CDR3 DNA, CDR3 protein. The D gene is left open where the match is weak. Clone sizes are given selectively: once, few, many, or a class where the clone is expanded.

NA	TRBV20-1	NA	TRBJ1-2	TGCAGTGCTAGAGCAGGGGCTGGCTACACCTTC	CSARAGAGYTF
NA	TRBV18	TRBD1	TRBJ2-2	TGTGCCAGCTCACCGTCCCAACAGGGGAAAACCGGGGAGCTGTTTTTT	CASSPSQQGKTGELFF
NA	TRBV27	TRBD2	TRBJ2-3	TGTGCCAGCAAGGGACGGCGGGAGTCACCTAGCACAGATACGCAGTATTTT	CASKGRRESPSTDTQYF
NA	TRBV27	NA	TRBJ2-2	TGTGCCAGCAGTTTGAAAAACACCGGGGAGCTGTTTTTT	CASSLKNTGELFF
NA	TRBV18	TRBD2	TRBJ2-5	TGTGCCAGCTCCCCGGGACTAGCGAGATCCCAAGAGACCCAGTACTTC	CASSPGLARSQETQYF
once	TRBV2	NA	TRBJ2-1	TGTGCCAGCAGTGGGGCGGATAGTTGGGGCAATGAGCAGTTCTTC	CASSGADSWGNEQFF
NA	TRBV6-5	NA	TRBJ2-1	TGTGCCAGCAGTTATCTGGACTCCTACAATGAGCAGTTCTTC	CASSYLDSYNEQFF
NA	TRBV4-3	TRBD2	TRBJ2-2	TGCGCCAGCAGCCAAGACCACAAAGCGGGCCTAGCGGGGAACACCGGGGAGCTGTTTTTT	CASSQDHKAGLAGNTGELFF
NA	TRBV2	NA	TRBJ2-7	TGTGCCAGCAGACAGACTAATGCTTACGAGCAGTACTTC	CASRQTNAYEQYF
NA	TRBV23-1	TRBD1	TRBJ2-1	TGCGCCAGCAGTCAATCGAAAGGGGACAGGAGCTCCTACAATGAGCAGTTCTTC	CASSQSKGDRSSYNEQFF
NA	TRBV7-2	NA	TRBJ2-2	TGTGCCAGCAGCTTAGTACAGGGTAACACCGGGGAGCTGTTTTTT	CASSLVQGNTGELFF
NA	TRBV18	TRBD2	TRBJ2-2	TGTGCCAGCTCACCAAGTGCTAGCGGGTTCACCGGGGAGCTGTTTTTT	CASSPSASGFTGELFF
NA	TRBV18	TRBD1	TRBJ2-3	TGTGCCAGCTCACCACTGATGAGGACAGGGGGCCCAGATACGCAGTATTTT	CASSPLMRTGGPDTQYF
once	TRBV28	TRBD1	TRBJ2-5	TGTGCCAGCAGTAGTACAGGGGGCCGGGTAGGGGAGACCCAGTACTTC	CASSSTGGRVGETQYF
NA	TRBV4-2	NA	TRBJ2-4	TGTGCCAGCAGCCAAGAAGGCGGCAGACTAGCCAAAAACATTCAGTACTTC	CASSQEGGRLAKNIQYF
NA	TRBV30	TRBD2	TRBJ2-7	TGTGCCTGGAGTACCTTACCTAGCGGGATGGGGGTCGAGCAGTACTTC	CAWSTLPSGMGVEQYF
NA	TRBV5-1	NA	TRBJ1-4	TGCGCCAGCAGCTCGAGGCCCTGGACGGTTAATGAAAAACTGTTTTTT	CASSSRPWTVNEKLFF
NA	TRBV11-3	TRBD2	TRBJ2-7	TGTGCCAGCAGCTCCACATATAGCGGGATCTCCCACGAGCAGTACTTC	CASSSTYSGISHEQYF
NA	TRBV28	TRBD1	TRBJ1-5	TGTGCCAGCAGTTTACAGGGGGCCGGAAATCAGCCCCAGCATTTT	CASSLQGAGNQPQHF
NA	TRBV2	TRBD2	TRBJ2-1	TGTGCCAGCAGTGAACTCCCCCCCCCGGGAGGGGCCAACAATGAGCAGTTCTTC	CASSELPPPGGANNEQFF
NA	TRBV27	NA	TRBJ2-5	TGCCGAGGGGGACGGGAGTCCGCGGAGGAGACCCAGTACTTC	CRGGRESAEETQYF
NA	TRBV7-9	NA	TRBJ2-6	TGTGCCAGCAGCTTAGGTGGTCTTGGGGCCAACGTCCTGACTTTC	CASSLGGLGANVLTF
NA	TRBV13	NA	TRBJ2-7	TGTGCCAGCAGCTTAGGCGCCGGTGGCCTCCTCGAGCAGTACTTC	CASSLGAGGLLEQYF
NA	TRBV2	NA	TRBJ1-1	TGTGCCAGCAGTGACGGTTTGACCGGGAGAGCTTTCTTT	CASSDGLTGRAFF
NA	TRBV10-2	TRBD1	TRBJ2-2	TGCGCCAGCAGAGGACAGGGGACCACCGGGGAGCTGTTTTTT	CASRGQGTTGELFF
NA	TRBV5-1	NA	TRBJ1-1	TGCGCCAGCAGTCGAAGGGGCGCGGTGGAAACTGAAGCTTTCTTT	CASSRRGAVETEAFF
once	TRBV18	NA	TRBJ2-1	TGTGCCAGCTCACCCGCAGGGGGGATGCGGTACAATGAGCAGTTCTTC	CASSPAGGMRYNEQFF
NA	TRBV6-5	TRBD2	TRBJ2-7	TGTGCCAGCTACCGGGGACTAGCGAGCGAGCAGTACTTC	CASYRGLASEQYF
once	TRBV7-2	NA	TRBJ2-2	TGTGCCAGCAGTTCAAGGGCCGGGGAGCTGTTTTTT	CASSSRAGELFF
NA	TRBV19	NA	TRBJ1-4	TGTGCCAGCACTACTCCGAACCGTCCGGGAGAAAAACTGTTTTTT	CASTTPNRPGEKLFF
NA	TRBV4-1	NA	TRBJ1-3	TGCGCCAGCAGCCAGAGGACGGTCGAAGCCGGAAACACCATATATTTT	CASSQRTVEAGNTIYF
NA	TRBV28	TRBD1	TRBJ1-5	TGTGCCAGCAGCCGGAGTACAGGGGTCAATCAGCCCCAGCATTTT	CASSRSTGVNQPQHF
NA	TRBV4-2	NA	TRBJ2-7	TGTGCCAGCAGCCAAGGAAAGAGACAGCCGAGCTCCTACGAGCAGTACTTC	CASSQGKRQPSSYEQYF
NA	TRBV5-1	TRBD2	TRBJ2-5	TGCGCCAGCAGCTCCCAGGGAGGGGCAGGAGAGACCCAGTACTTC	CASSSQGGAGETQYF
NA	TRBV5-1	TRBD1	TRBJ2-3	TGCGCCAGCAGCTGGGGACAGACTAGCACAGATACGCAGTATTTT	CASSWGQTSTDTQYF
NA	TRBV10-3	NA	TRBJ2-2	TGTGCCATCAGACCGTTGGAGCTGTTTTTT	CAIRPLELFF
NA	TRBV19	NA	TRBJ1-1	TGTGCCAGTAGTGCAGGGATTGGCACTGAAGCTTTCTTT	CASSAGIGTEAFF
NA	TRBV18	NA	TRBJ1-2	TGTGCCAGCTCACCACCGTGGGTTGGCTATGGCTACACCTTC	CASSPPWVGYGYTF